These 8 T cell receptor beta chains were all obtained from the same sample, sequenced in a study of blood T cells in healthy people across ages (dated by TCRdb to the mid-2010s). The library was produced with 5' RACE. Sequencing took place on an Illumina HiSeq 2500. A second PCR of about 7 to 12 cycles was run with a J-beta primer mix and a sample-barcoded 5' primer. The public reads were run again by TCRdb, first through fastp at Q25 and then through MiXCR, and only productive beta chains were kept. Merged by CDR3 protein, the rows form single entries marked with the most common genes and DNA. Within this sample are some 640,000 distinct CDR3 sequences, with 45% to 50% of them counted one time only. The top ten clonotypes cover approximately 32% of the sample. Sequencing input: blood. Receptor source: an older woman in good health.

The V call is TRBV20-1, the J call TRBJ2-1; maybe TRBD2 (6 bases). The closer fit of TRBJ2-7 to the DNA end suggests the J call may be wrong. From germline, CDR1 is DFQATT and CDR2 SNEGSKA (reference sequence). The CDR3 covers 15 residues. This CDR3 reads CSALGTSSSYNEQYF. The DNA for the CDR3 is TGCAGTGCCCTCGGGACTTCTAGCTCCTACAATGAGCAGTACTTC.

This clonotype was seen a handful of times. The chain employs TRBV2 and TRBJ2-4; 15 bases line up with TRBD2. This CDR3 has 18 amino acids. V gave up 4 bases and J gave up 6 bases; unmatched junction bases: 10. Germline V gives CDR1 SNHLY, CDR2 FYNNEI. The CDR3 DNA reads TGTGCCAGCAGTGCGCGCTGGGGACTAGCGGGAGGAAGAAACATTCAGTACTTC. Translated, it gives CASSARWGLAGGRNIQYF.

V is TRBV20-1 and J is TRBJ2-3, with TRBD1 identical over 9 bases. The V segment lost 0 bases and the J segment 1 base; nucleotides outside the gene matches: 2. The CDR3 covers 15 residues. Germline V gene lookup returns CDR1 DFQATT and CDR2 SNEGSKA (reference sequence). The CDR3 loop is CSARETGGGTDTQYF. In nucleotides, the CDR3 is TGCAGTGCTAGAGAGACAGGGGGAGGCACAGATACGCAGTATTTT.

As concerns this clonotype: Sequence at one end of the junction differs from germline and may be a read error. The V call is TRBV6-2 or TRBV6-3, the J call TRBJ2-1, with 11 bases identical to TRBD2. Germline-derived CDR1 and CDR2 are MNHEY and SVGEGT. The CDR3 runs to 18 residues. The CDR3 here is CASNYSETSGTRYNEQFF. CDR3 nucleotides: TGTGCCAGCAATTACTCCGAGACTAGCGGGACAAGATACAATGAGCAGTTCTTC.

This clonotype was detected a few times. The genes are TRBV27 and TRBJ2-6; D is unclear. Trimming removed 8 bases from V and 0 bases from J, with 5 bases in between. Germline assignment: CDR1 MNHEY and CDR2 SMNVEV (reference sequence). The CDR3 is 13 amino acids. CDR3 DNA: TGTGCCAGCCGCCTCTCTGGGGCCAACGTCCTGACTTTC. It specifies CASRLSGANVLTF.

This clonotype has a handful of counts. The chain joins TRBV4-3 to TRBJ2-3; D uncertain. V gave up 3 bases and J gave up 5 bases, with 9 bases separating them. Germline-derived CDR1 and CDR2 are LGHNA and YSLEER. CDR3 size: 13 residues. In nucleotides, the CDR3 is TGCGCCAGCAGCCAGTACTCGGGAGATACGCAGTATTTT. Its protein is CASSQYSGDTQYF.

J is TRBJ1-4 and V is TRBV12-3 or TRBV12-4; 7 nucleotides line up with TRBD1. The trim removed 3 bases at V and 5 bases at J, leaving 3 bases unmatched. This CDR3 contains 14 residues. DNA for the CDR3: TGTGCCAGCAGTTTGGGACAGTTAAATGAAAAACTGTTTTTT. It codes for CASSLGQLNEKLFF.

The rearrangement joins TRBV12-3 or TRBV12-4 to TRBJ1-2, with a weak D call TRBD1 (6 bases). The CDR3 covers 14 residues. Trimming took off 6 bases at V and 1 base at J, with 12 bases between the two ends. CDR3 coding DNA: TGTGCCAGCAGGACGACAGGTTATAACTATGGCTACACCTTC. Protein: CASRTTGYNYGYTF.